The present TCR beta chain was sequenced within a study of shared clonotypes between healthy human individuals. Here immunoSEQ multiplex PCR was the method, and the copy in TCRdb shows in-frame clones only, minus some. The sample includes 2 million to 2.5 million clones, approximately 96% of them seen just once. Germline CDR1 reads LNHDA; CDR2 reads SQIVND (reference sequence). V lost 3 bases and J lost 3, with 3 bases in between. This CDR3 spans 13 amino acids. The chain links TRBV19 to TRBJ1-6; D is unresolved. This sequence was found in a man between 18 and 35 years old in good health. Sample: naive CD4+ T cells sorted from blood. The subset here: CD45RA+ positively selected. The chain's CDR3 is CASSILYNSPLHF. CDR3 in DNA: TGTGCCAGTAGTATTCTCTATAATTCACCCCTCCACTTT.